Below, one T cell receptor beta chain is given with its context. Its specificity is not known. This sample was taken from a study of vaccination and CD4 T cells after COVID-19. The assay that was used to sequence DNA from cultured CD4+ T cells was the Oncomine TCR Beta short-read assay. A single record per CDR3 protein comes from TCRdb applying MiXCR to the PCR reads. The sample includes about 4,400 distinct CDR3 sequences, 35% to 45% of them seen just once. The treatment here: approximately nine-day PBMC culture with coronavirus spike peptide pools or control peptides (ViraFEST assay). One should note that the unexposed donor's CD4+ T cells were collected before the COVID-19 pandemic (2011-2018). V gave up 6 bases and J gave up 5 bases, with 7 bases separating them. This CDR3 spans 11 amino acids. CDR1 is MNHNS, CDR2 SASEGT, per germline. Regarding the study as a whole: A comparatively limited set of convalescent patients was examined, with no early post-infection timepoints.

Sequenced sample: CD4+ T cells from blood, cultured in vitro. The rearrangement links TRBV6-1 to TRBJ1-2; D might be TRBD1 (6 bases). This clonotype originated in a human donor in good health. The CDR3 protein is CASSQGYGYTF. In DNA, the CDR3 is TGTGCCAGCAGCCAGGGGTATGGCTACACCTTC.